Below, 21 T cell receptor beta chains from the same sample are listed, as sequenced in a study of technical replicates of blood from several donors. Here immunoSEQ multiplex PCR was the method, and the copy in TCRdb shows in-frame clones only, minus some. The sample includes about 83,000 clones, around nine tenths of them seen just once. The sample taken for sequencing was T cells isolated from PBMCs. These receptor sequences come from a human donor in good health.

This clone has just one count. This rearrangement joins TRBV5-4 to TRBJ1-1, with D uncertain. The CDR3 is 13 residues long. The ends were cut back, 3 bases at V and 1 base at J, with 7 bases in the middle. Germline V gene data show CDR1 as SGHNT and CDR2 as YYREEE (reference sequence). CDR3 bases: TGTGCCAGCAGCTCGGGTTCGAACACTGAAGCTTTCTTT. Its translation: CASSSGSNTEAFF.

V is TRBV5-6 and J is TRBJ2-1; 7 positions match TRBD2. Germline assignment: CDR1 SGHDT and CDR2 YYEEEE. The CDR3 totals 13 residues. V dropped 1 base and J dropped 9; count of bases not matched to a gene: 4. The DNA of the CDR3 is TGTGCCAGCAGCTTGAGGGACTATAGTGAGCAGTTCTTC. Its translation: CASSLRDYSEQFF. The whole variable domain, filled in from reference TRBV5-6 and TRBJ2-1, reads DAGVTQSPTHLIKTRGQQVTLRCSPKSGHDTVSWYQQALGQGPQFIFQYYEEEERQRGNFPDRFSGHQFPNYSSELNVNALLLGDSALYLCASSLRDYSEQFFGPGTRLTVL.

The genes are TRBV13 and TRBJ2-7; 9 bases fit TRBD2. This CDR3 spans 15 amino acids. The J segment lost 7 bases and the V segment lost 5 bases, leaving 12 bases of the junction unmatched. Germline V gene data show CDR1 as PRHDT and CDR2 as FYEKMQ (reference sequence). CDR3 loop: CASSHGLANNGEQYF. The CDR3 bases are TGTGCCAGCAGCCATGGACTAGCGAACAATGGTGAGCAGTACTTC.

CDR3 loop: CASSPRGGAKNIQYF. In DNA, the CDR3 is TGTGCCAGCTCACCCCGAGGGGGTGCCAAAAACATTCAGTACTTC. The J gene is TRBJ2-4, the V gene TRBV18; maybe TRBD1 (6 bases). The CDR3 contains 15 residues. The V gene's germline CDR1 is KGHSH and CDR2 LQKENI. With 3 bases removed from V and 1 base from J, the gap between germline ends came to 10 bases.

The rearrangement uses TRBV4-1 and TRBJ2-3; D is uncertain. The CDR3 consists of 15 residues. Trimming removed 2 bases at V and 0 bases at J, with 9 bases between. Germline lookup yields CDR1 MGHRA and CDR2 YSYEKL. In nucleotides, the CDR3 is TGCGCCAGCAGCCAAATCTTATCGAGCACAGATACGCAGTATTTT. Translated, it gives CASSQILSSTDTQYF.

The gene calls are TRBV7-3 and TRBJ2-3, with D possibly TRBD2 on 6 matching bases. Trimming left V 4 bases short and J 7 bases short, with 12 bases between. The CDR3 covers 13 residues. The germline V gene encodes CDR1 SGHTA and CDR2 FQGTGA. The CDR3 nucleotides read TGTGCCAGCAGCTCGGGACTGCCTAATACGCAGTATTTT. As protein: CASSSGLPNTQYF.

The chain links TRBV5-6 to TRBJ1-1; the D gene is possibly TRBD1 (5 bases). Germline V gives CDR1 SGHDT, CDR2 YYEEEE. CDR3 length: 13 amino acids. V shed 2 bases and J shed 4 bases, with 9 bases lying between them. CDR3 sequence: CASSFTGVTEAFF. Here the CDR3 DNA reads TGTGCCAGCAGCTTCACAGGAGTCACTGAAGCTTTCTTT.

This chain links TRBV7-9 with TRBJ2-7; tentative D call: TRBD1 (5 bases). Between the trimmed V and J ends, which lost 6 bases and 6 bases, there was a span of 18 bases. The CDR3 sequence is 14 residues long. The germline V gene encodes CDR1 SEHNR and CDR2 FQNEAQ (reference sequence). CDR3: CASSPNPGKGEQYF. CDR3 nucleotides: TGTGCCAGCAGTCCGAATCCAGGGAAAGGCGAGCAGTACTTC.

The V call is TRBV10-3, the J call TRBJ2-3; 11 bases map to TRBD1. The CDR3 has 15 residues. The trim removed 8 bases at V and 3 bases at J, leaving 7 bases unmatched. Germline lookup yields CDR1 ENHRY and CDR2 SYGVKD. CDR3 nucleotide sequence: TGTGCCATCGGGGACAGGGGGAGGACAACAGATACGCAGTATTTT. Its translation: CAIGDRGRTTDTQYF.

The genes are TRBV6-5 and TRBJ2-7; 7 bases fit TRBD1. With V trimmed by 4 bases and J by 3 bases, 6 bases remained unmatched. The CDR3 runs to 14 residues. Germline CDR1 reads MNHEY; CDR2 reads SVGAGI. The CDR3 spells CASSSSPGGYEQYF. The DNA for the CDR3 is TGTGCCAGCAGTTCGAGTCCAGGGGGCTACGAGCAGTACTTC.

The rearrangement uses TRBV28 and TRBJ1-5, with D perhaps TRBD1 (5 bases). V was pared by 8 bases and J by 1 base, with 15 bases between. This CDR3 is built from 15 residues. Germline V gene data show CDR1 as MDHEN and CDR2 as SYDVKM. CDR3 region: CASRLAGQSNQPQHF. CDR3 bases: TGTGCCAGCCGCTTAGCGGGGCAGAGCAATCAGCCCCAGCATTTT.

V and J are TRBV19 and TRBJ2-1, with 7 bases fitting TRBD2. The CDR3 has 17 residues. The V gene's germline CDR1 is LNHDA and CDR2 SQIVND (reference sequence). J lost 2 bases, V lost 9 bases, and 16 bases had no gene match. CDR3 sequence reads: CASQIWKSGVPYNEQFF. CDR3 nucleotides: TGTGCCAGCCAGATATGGAAAAGCGGGGTTCCCTACAATGAGCAGTTCTTC.

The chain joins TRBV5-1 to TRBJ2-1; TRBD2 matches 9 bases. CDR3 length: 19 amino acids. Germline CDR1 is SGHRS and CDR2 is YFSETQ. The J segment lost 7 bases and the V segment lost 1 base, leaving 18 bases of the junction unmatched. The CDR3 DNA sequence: TGCGCCAGCAGCTTGAGGGGGCTCATGGCGGGAGGGCCGACTAATGAGCAGTTCTTC. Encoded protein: CASSLRGLMAGGPTNEQFF.

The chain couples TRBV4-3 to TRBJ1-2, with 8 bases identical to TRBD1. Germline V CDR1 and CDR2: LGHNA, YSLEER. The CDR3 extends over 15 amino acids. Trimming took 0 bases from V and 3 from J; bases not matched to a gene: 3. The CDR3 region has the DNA TGCGCCAGCAGCCAAGAGATGGACAGGGACTATGGCTACACCTTC. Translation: CASSQEMDRDYGYTF.

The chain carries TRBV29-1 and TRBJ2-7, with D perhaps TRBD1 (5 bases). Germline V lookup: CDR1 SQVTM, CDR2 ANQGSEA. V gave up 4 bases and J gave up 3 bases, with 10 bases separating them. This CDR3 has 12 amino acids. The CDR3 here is CSVVSGLYEQYF. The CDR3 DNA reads TGCAGCGTTGTGTCAGGGCTCTACGAGCAGTACTTC.

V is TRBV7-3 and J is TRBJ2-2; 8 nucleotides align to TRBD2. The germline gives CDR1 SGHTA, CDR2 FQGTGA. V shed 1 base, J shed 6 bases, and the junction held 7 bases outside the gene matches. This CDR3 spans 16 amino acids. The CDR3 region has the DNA TGTGCCAGCAGCTTAAATGACGGGAGGGTTGCCGGGGAGCTGTTTTTT. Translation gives CASSLNDGRVAGELFF.

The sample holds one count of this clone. The CDR3 DNA reads as TGTGCCAGCAGCTTAGCGTTTAACAGATTCTACGAGCAGTACTTC. Protein product: CASSLAFNRFYEQYF. V is TRBV11-2 and J is TRBJ2-7; D is ambiguous. The CDR3 has 15 amino acids. V lost 1 base and J 3 bases, leaving 13 bases between the germline ends. From germline, CDR1 is SGHAT and CDR2 FQNNGV.

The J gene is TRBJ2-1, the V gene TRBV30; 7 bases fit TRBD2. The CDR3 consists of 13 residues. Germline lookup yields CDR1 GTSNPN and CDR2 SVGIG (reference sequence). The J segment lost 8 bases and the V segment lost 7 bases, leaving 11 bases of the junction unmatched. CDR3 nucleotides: TGTGCCTTGCGGGAGATGGGGTGGGATGAGCAGTTCTTC. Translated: CALREMGWDEQFF. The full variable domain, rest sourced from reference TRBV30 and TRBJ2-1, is SQTIHQWPATLVQPVGSPLSLECTVEGTSNPNLYWYRQAAGRGLQLLFYSVGIGQISSEVPQNLSASRPQDRQFILSSKKLLLSDSGFYLCALREMGWDEQFFGPGTRLTVL.

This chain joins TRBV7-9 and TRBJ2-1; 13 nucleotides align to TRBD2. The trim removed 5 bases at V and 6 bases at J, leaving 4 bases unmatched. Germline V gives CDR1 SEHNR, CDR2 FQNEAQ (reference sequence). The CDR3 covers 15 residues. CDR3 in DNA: TGTGCCAGCAGCCAAACTAGCGGGGGGGGCAATGAGCAGTTCTTC. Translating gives CASSQTSGGGNEQFF.

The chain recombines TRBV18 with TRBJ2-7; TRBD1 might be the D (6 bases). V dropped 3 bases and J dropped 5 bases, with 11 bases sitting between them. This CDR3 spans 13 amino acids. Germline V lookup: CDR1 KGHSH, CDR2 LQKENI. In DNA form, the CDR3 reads TGTGCCAGCTCACCCGGCAGGGGCGACGAGCAGTACTTC. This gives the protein CASSPGRGDEQYF.

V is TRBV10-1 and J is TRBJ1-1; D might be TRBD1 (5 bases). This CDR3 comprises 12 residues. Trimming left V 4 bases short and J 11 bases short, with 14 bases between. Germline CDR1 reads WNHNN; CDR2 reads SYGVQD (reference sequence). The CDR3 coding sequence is TGCGCCAGCAGTGCCAGGGTGGGGAATGCTTTCTTT. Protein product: CASSARVGNAFF.